This is a list of T cell receptor beta chains from one sample in a study of blood T cell repertoires in COVID-19. Sequenced by immunoSEQ multiplex PCR; TCRdb stores in-frame clones only, minus some. The sample lists some 140,000 clones, about 85% occurring once. Sequenced sample: peripheral blood. The receptors originated from a man aged 60 to 69 with COVID-19, enrolled during active disease. CDR3s leave out the opening cysteine and the closing phenylalanine or tryptophan. The order of the fields is V gene, J gene, CDR3 length, clone size, CDR3 protein. The size of a clone is reported for some rows only, either as once, few or many, or as a class for expanded clones.

TRBV20-1	TRBJ1-4	12	NA	SASGVSLMRKLF
TRBV4-3	TRBJ2-3	16	NA	ASSQDAAATGRTDTQY
TRBV18	TRBJ2-1	11	few	ASSPTLGDEQF
TRBV27	TRBJ1-5	13	NA	ASSSKTGINQPQH
TRBV19	TRBJ2-7	15	NA	ASSRPGQGKTSYEQY
TRBV7-3	TRBJ1-1	13	NA	ASSLEGGVNTEAF
TRBV11-2	TRBJ1-2	12	NA	ASSLDQGTTGYT
TRBV11-3	TRBJ2-5	15	NA	ASSLIGLAGGGETQY
TRBV5-1	TRBJ2-7	12	few	ASSAQAHSYEQY
TRBV5-1	TRBJ2-3	12	once	ATGTGSYTDTQY
TRBV4-3	TRBJ2-1	16	NA	ASSQDITSGRLGNEQF
TRBV29-1	TRBJ2-1	15	NA	SVQGASGGSSYNEQF
TRBV6-2/TRBV6-3	TRBJ1-5	14	NA	ASTPGGSWSNQPQH
TRBV19	TRBJ1-4	12	NA	ASSIRVLREKLF
TRBV30	TRBJ1-2	10	NA	ARYRINYGYT
TRBV6-5	TRBJ1-4	13	NA	ASSQAGTGDEKLF
TRBV2	TRBJ1-1	12	NA	ASSDPGQGSVAF
TRBV2	TRBJ1-5	13	NA	ASSERQNSNQPQH
TRBV6-6	TRBJ2-2	11	NA	ASGHANTGELF
TRBV4-1	TRBJ2-3	16	NA	ASSQGLMVDSSTDTQY
TRBV28	TRBJ2-5	14	NA	ASSFSTGVVLETQY
TRBV5-8	TRBJ1-5	12	NA	ASSRGSTNQPQH
TRBV7-9	TRBJ2-7	10	few	ASSARQVEQY
TRBV2	TRBJ1-4	12	few	ASTPDRVFEKLF
TRBV19	TRBJ1-1	14	NA	ASSNRDTLLNTEAF
TRBV7-8	TRBJ1-4	14	NA	ASRKGRRQVNEKLF
TRBV20-1	TRBJ1-4	9	NA	SARLFAELF
TRBV27	TRBJ2-7	13	once	ASSRDRGRAYEQY
TRBV19	TRBJ2-2	13	once	ASSTTGGRTGELF
TRBV19	TRBJ1-5	13	NA	ASSIDQGVRQPQH
TRBV7-2	TRBJ2-2	14	NA	ASSEWASGGTGELF
TRBV2	TRBJ1-6	11	NA	ASWLQFNSPLH
TRBV18	TRBJ2-7	9	NA	ASSLRQDLY
TRBV3-1/TRBV3-2	TRBJ1-1	12	NA	ASSQVQSNTEAF
TRBV7-9	TRBJ2-3	15	NA	ASSLGSLAGSTDTQY
TRBV19	TRBJ1-3	16	once	ASSIEGTGGVSGNTIY
TRBV13	TRBJ2-2	14	NA	ASSLTPRRAGGELF
TRBV15	TRBJ1-1	10	NA	ATGSGGSEAF
TRBV4-1	TRBJ1-5	14	NA	ASSQATGYSNQPQH
TRBV6-2/TRBV6-3	TRBJ2-1	15	NA	ASSYGTGRTGRNEQF
TRBV7-3	TRBJ2-1	11	NA	ASSVDRVREQF
TRBV15	TRBJ1-2	13	NA	ATSSRRDTPYGYT
TRBV19	TRBJ1-6	16	once	ASSFPMGQSAYNSPLH
TRBV6-5	TRBJ1-1	12	NA	ASNRSREGAEAF
TRBV29-1	TRBJ1-5	13	NA	SVEPKEDSNQPQH
TRBV3-1/TRBV3-2	TRBJ2-1	15	NA	ASSSRLAGAFYNEQF
TRBV5-5	TRBJ1-5	13	NA	ASSSDGHSNRPQH
TRBV4-2	TRBJ1-2	12	NA	ASSPSGQDYGYT
TRBV4-2	TRBJ1-1	13	NA	ASSQDRGQNTEAF
TRBV14	TRBJ2-7	13	few	ASSQGLADTYEQY
TRBV11-3	TRBJ2-7	13	NA	ASSLTSGLSYEQY
TRBV5-1	TRBJ2-1	13	once	ASSLAGNLANEQF
TRBV25-1	TRBJ1-2	12	NA	ASSEYEPPSGYT